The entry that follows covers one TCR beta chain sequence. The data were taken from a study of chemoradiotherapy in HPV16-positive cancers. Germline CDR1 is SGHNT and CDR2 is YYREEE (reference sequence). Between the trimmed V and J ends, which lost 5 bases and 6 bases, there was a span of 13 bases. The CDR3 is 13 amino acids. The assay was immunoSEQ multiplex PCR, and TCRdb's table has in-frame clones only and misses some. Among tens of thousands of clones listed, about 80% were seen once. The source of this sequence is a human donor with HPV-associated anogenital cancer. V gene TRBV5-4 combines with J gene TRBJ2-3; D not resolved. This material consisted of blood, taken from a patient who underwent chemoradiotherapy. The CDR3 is CASSFIFTDTQYF. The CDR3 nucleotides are TGTGCCAGCAGTTTTATCTTTACGGATACGCAGTATTTT.